The clone carrying this TCR beta chain has just a few counts. Its matching antigen is unknown. PCR amplification relied on 60 Vbeta primers (plus 13 Jbeta primers). The table came from immunoSEQ multiplex PCR; TCRdb's copy has only in-frame clones and leaves some out. The table records some 95,000 clones, about four fifths of them present only once. The source of the sample is a study of cytomegalovirus exposure and HLA in healthy donors. About the research overall: An early data release held 70 million to 90 million unique TCRs from HLA-typed donors.

Study-level points and caveats: The investigators catalogued 164 TCR beta chains as cytomegalovirus-associated. Most TCR sequences showed up rarely, but some public TCRs showed up in many donors.

The sample consisted of PBMCs. The source is a woman between 40 and 55 years old in good health and CMV-seronegative.

The CDR3 nucleotides read TGTGCCACCAGCAGAGCTTCAGGCCGGGAAGCTTTCTTT. Translating it yields CATSRASGREAFF. The chain recombines TRBV15 with TRBJ1-1, with D hard to call. The CDR3 loop spans 13 amino acids. V dropped 1 base and J dropped 8 bases, with 11 bases sitting between them. The V gene's germline CDR1 is LNHNV and CDR2 YYDKDF (reference sequence).